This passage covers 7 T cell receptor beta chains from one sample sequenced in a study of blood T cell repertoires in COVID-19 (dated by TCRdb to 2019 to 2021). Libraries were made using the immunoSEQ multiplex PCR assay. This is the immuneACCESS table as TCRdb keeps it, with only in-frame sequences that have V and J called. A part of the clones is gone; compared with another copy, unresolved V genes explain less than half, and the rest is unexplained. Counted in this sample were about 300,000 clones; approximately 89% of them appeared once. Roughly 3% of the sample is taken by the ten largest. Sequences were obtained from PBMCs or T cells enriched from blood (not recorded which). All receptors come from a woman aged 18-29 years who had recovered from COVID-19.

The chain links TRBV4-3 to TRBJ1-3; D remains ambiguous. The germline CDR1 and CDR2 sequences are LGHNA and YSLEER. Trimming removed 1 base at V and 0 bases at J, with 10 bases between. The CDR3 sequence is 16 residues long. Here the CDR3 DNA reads TGCGCCAGCAGCCAAGTAACTTTTAGCTCTGGAAACACCATATATTTT. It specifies CASSQVTFSSGNTIYF.

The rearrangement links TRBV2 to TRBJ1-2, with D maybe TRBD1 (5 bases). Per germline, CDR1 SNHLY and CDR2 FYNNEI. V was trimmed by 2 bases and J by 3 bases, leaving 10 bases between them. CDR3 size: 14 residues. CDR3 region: CASSETWGDYGYTF. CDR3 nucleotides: TGTGCCAGCAGTGAAACGTGGGGGGACTATGGCTACACCTTC.

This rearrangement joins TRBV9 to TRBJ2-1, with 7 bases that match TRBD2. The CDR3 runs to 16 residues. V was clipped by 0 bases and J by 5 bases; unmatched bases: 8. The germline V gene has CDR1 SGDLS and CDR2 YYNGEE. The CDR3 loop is CASSVVGSGSHNEQFF. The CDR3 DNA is TGTGCCAGCAGCGTAGTTGGTAGCGGGTCCCACAATGAGCAGTTCTTC.

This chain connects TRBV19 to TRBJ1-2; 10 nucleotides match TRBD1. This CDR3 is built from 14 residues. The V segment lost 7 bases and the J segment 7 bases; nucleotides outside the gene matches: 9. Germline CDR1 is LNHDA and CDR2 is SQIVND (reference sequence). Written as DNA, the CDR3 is TGTGCCAGTAATCGACAGGGGGCAATGAGTGGCTACACCTTC. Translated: CASNRQGAMSGYTF.

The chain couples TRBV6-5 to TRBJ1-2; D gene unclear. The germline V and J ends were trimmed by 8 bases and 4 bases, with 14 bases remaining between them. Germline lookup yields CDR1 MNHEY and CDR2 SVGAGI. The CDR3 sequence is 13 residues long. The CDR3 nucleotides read TGTGCCAGCCGGCCTCCAGGAAGCTATGGCTACACCTTC. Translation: CASRPPGSYGYTF.

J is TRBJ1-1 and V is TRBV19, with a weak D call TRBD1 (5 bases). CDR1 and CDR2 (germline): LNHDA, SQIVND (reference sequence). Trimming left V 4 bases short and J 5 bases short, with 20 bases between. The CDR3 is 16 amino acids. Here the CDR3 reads CASSTLGGLGGTEAFF. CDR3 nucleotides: TGTGCCAGTAGTACCCTAGGAGGACTGGGGGGAACTGAAGCTTTCTTT.

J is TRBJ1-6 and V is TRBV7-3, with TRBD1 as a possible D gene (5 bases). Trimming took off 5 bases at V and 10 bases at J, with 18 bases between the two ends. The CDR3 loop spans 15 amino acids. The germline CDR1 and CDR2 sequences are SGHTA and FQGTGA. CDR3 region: CASSVSGGGRSPLHF. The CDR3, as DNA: TGTGCCAGCAGCGTTTCGGGGGGAGGGAGGTCACCCCTCCACTTT.